The T cell receptor beta chain described here comes from a study of CD8 T cells in Susac syndrome. Study-level findings and limits: It was acknowledged in the study that the number of individuals who were included in its TCR sequencing and HLA analysis was relatively small.

With random hexamers, reverse transcription was performed on about 0.5 to 1 ug of RNA. The CDR3 of TCR beta was amplified by immunoSEQ multiplex PCR across 54 Vbeta and 13 Jbeta. TCRdb reprocessed the immunoSEQ multiplex PCR reads with MiXCR, giving one entry per CDR3 protein. The table has approximately 130,000 distinct CDR3 sequences, roughly 89% seen once. As regards this clonotype: What it binds is unknown.

TCR beta sequencing was performed on blood CD8+ and CD4+ T cells. FACS enriched CD8+ TEMRA cells, while bulk CD8+ and CD4+ were negatively isolated. V was cut by 3 bases and J by 7 bases, with 10 bases left in between. The germline V gene encodes CDR1 MNHEY and CDR2 SVGEGT. The CDR3 length is 13 residues. The specimen sequenced was CD8+ T cells from PBMCs. The clonotype comes from a human donor with multiple sclerosis. The chain employs TRBV6-2 or TRBV6-3 and TRBJ2-1, with D uncertain. The CDR3 nucleotides are TGTGCCAGCAGTTATATGACTCCAAATGAGCAGTTCTTC. Translating it yields CASSYMTPNEQFF.